Ten or more counts support the clone carrying this T cell receptor (beta chain). The source material, RNA transcripts, was used to amplify TCR beta CDR3 regions. When the TCR CDR3 underwent first-round RT-PCR, the HTBI primer set was used. Via MiXCR, TCRdb re-called the multiplex PCR reads, giving one row per CDR3 protein. The sample has almost 600,000 distinct CDR3 sequences; around 45% are singletons. The sample comes from a study of T cells in Graves' hyperthyroidism and ophthalmopathy. V shed 5 bases and J shed 3 bases, with 11 bases lying between them. Per germline, CDR1 DFQATT and CDR2 SNEGSKA (reference sequence). CDR3 length: 13 amino acids.

The sequenced sample consisted of peripheral blood or thyroid tissue (not recorded which). V gene TRBV20-1 combines with J gene TRBJ1-5; D not resolved. The TCR sequence derives from a woman aged 18-30 years with Graves' hyperthyroidism. The CDR3 loop is CSADEGNNQPQHF. For the CDR3, the DNA is TGCAGTGCTGATGAAGGGAACAATCAGCCCCAGCATTTT.